The clone carrying this T cell receptor beta chain was seen a handful of times. The antigen remains unidentified. The data were obtained in a study of T-cell memory formation after mild COVID-19. Study context: There were largely donor-specific TCR clusters.

After 5'RACE with constant-segment primers, TCR alpha and TCR beta cDNA libraries carrying sample barcodes and UMIs were obtained. TCRdb re-analysed the 5' RACE reads in MiXCR, keeping a single row per CDR3 protein. The table shows 70,000 to 100,000 distinct CDR3 sequences, with less than 15% occurring only once. This CDR3 has 16 amino acids. The trim removed 7 bases at V and 7 bases at J, leaving 13 bases unmatched. Study outcomes and limitations: The study detected some responding clones in pre-infection memory, suggesting cross-reactive memory joined. Second-wave clones peaking on day 37 lacked confirmed SARS-CoV-2 specificity.

This sequence originates from a man in his late teens or twenties who had mild COVID-19 (a few samples of this study predate the infection). Cell type and time point are not known. This chain links TRBV12-3 or TRBV12-4 with TRBJ2-3; TRBD2 aligns across 11 bases. Material for sequencing was PBMCs or a T cell subset sorted from them (not recorded which). This chain's CDR3 is CASTLLGLADVNTQYF. The CDR3 coding sequence is TGTGCCAGCACCCTACTGGGACTAGCGGACGTAAATACGCAGTATTTT.